This TCR beta chain was recovered during a study of T-cell memory formation after mild COVID-19 (dated by TCRdb to the early 2020s). At the level of the whole study: Most TCR sequence clusters were specific to one of the two donors. The cohort comprised two young, previously healthy adult volunteers, one female and one male. In two donors, T-cell clones that expanded and contracted after mild COVID-19 were followed by sequencing TCRalpha and TCRbeta repertoires longitudinally. Summary of the overall study and its limitations: Only a couple of mild cases were covered in the study, and larger cohorts including severe cases with pre-infection samples were considered necessary. Clones contracting from day 15 to 85 had balanced CD4/CD8 phenotypes, while a second wave expanding from day 15 to 37 was biased towards CD4+. Contracting CD4+ clones appeared mostly in the CM and EM memory subsets, whereas CD8+ clones were enriched in EMRA. Some responding clones were found in pre-infection memory, which suggests that pre-existing cross-reactive memory T cells took part in the SARS-CoV-2 response. SARS-CoV-2 specificity was not confirmed for the second-wave clones peaking on day 37.

There are 17 amino acids in the CDR3, from cysteine to phenylalanine inclusive. Of all the DNA, just the CDR3 is kept, 51 bases in frame from base 1. CDR1 and CDR2 are read off the germline V gene (reference sequence) as DFQATT and SNEGSKA. The V end loses 6 bases and the J end loses 2 bases, and a stretch of 23 bases separates them. Ficoll-Paque density gradient centrifugation was used to isolate PBMCs. The instrument given in TCRdb is Illumina NovaSeq 6000. cDNA libraries for TCRalpha and TCRbeta were prepared by 5'RACE using constant-segment primers, with sample barcodes and unique molecular identifiers added. Trizol reagent was used to extract RNA from every sample. The libraries were amplified in two PCR steps, and the second step added a second sample barcode and Illumina TruSeq adapters. Libraries were sequenced on an Illumina NovaSeq with 2 x 150 bp paired-end reads. The original methods were these. Demultiplexing of reads and collapsing into UMI-guided consensus sequences were performed with migec v1.2.7. Using mixcr v2.1.11, UMI consensuses were aligned to TRA and TRB V and J templates and then assembled into clonotypes. A clonotype was counted as expanded or contracted only if both edgeR and NoisET called the change significant, with noise models trained on biological replicates. For edgeR calls, the cutoffs were a false discovery rate-adjusted p below 0.01 and a log2 fold-change threshold of 1. As an exploratory analysis of dynamics, PCA with hierarchical clustering was applied to max-normalized trajectories of the 1000 most abundant clonotypes. Separately sequenced CD4+ and CD8+ repertoires were used to assign the CD4 or CD8 phenotype of responding clones. Clones were called with MiXCR by TCRdb after fastp trimmed the public reads at Q25, and only in-frame beta chains were retained. CDR3 protein duplicates are merged, each entry listing the most common genes and DNA. TCRdb's processing, not the authors' own work, is the source of the V and J calls. The sample has tens of thousands of distinct CDR3 sequences on record, 7.3% of them singletons. The ten largest clones add up to roughly 1.5% of the sample.

Comments on this clonotype: It has no known antigen specificity. Nothing much larger sits one base from this clone, and base qualities are not available.

The source material was PBMCs or a T cell subset sorted from them (not recorded which). The source of this sequence is a man aged 18 to 35 who had mild COVID-19 (a few samples of this study predate the infection). The sample titles of this study are shuffled in the database, so cell type and time point are left out; the donor was told from shared clones. Recombination linked TRBV20-1 to TRBJ1-5; tentative D gene TRBD1, with 6 bases matching. The CDR3 amino acid sequence is: CSARRQALRGGNQPQHF. The nucleotide sequence reads as follows: TGCAGTGCCAGAAGACAGGCGCTACGCGGTGGCAATCAGCCCCAGCATTTT.